This T cell receptor (beta chain) was identified in a study of T cell responses to AZD1222 COVID-19 vaccine. Produced via immunoSEQ multiplex PCR; TCRdb's table is partial and in-frame only. The sample records around 150,000 clones, roughly nine tenths being singletons. Overall study findings and caveats: Mostly white British, mostly female donors; authors suggested clonal diversity may be underestimated.

The CDR3 extends over 16 amino acids. Trimming pared 2 bases from V and 2 bases from J, leaving 12 bases between. Germline values: CDR1 MNHEY, CDR2 SVGEGT. Comment on this clone: Its antigen is unknown.

The receptor's source is an adult in good health. The sample consisted of peripheral blood, taken on day 0 of AZD1222 vaccination. V and J are TRBV6-2 or TRBV6-3 and TRBJ2-2; D may be TRBD1 (7 bases). The CDR3: CASSYPGGSNTGELFF. The CDR3 nucleotides are TGTGCCAGCAGTTACCCAGGGGGGTCCAACACCGGGGAGCTGTTTTTT.